The 5 T cell receptor beta chains below come from one sample, sequenced in a study of T cell changes during pregnancy in multiple sclerosis. Here immunoSEQ multiplex PCR was the method, and the copy in TCRdb shows in-frame clones only, minus some. Found here are about 100,000 clones, around 93% of them singletons; the top ten hold around 1.8%. The sequences come from peripheral blood, collected after pregnancy. The receptors originated from a female donor with multiple sclerosis, enrolled in a pregnancy study.

V and J are TRBV7-7 and TRBJ2-1; 7 bases align to TRBD1. The trim removed 5 bases at V and 8 bases at J, leaving 6 bases unmatched. In germline, CDR1 is SSHAT, CDR2 FNYEAQ (reference sequence). The CDR3 is 13 amino acids. The DNA for the CDR3 is TGTGCCAGCAGCAGGGGGCTCTGGGATGAGCAGTTCTTC. Protein product: CASSRGLWDEQFF.

The chain is built from TRBV9 and TRBJ2-4; a weak D match, TRBD1 (5 bases). Between the trimmed V and J ends, which lost 4 bases and 4 bases, there was a span of 21 bases. The germline gives CDR1 SGDLS, CDR2 YYNGEE. CDR3 length equals 17 residues. The CDR3, as DNA: TGTGCCAGCAGCCCAGGGATAGGTTCTCTATCTAAAAACATTCAGTACTTC. It yields the protein CASSPGIGSLSKNIQYF.

The chain joins TRBV30 to TRBJ1-1; D gene ambiguous. The V gene lost 3 bases and the J gene lost 3 bases, with 5 bases spanning the gap. The CDR3 extends over 11 amino acids. CDR1 and CDR2 (germline): GTSNPN, SVGIG (reference sequence). CDR3: CAWRRDTEAFF. The DNA for the CDR3 is TGTGCCTGGAGGCGGGACACTGAAGCTTTCTTT. The variable domain in full, completed from reference TRBV30 and TRBJ1-1, reads SQTIHQWPATLVQPVGSPLSLECTVEGTSNPNLYWYRQAAGRGLQLLFYSVGIGQISSEVPQNLSASRPQDRQFILSSKKLLLSDSGFYLCAWRRDTEAFFGQGTRLTVV.

This chain joins TRBV11-3 and TRBJ2-1, with 9 positions matching TRBD1. Germline lookup yields CDR1 SGHNT and CDR2 YENEEA. The trim removed 3 bases at V and 3 bases at J, leaving 3 bases unmatched. The CDR3 contains 15 residues. CDR3 amino acids: CASSLGTGRYNEQFF. The CDR3 nucleotides read TGTGCCAGCAGCTTGGGGACAGGGCGCTACAATGAGCAGTTCTTC.

The chain has TRBV19 and TRBJ2-1; 7 bases line up with TRBD2. Germline CDR1 and CDR2: LNHDA and SQIVND (reference sequence). This CDR3 is built from 15 residues. J was trimmed by 4 bases and V by 4 bases; bases with no gene match: 7. The CDR3 nucleotides are TGTGCCAGTAGTAGCTCTAGCGGCCCATACAATGAGCAGTTCTTC. This translates into CASSSSSGPYNEQFF.